These T cell receptor beta chains were read from a single sample in a study of OX40 agonist ivuxolimab in advanced cancers. Profiling relied on immunoSEQ multiplex PCR, and the TCRdb table lists in-frame clones only, not all of them. The table has about 67,000 clones, more than 75% seen once; the top ten hold 2% to 2.5%. The sequencing used CD4+ or CD8+ T cells sorted from blood, collected in a trial of the OX40 agonist ivuxolimab. Receptor source: an adult with an advanced solid tumor such as melanoma, head and neck, liver or kidney cancer. Both conserved end residues are part of each CDR3.

j_gene | v_gene | CDR3aa
TRBJ2-5 | TRBV7-2 | CASSLAGRGLSETQYF
. | TRBV27 | CASSWGGSRSYEQYF
TRBJ2-1 | TRBV6-1 | CASSVDVGGGYNEQFF
TRBJ1-1 | TRBV29-1 | CSVARDRGHTEAFF
TRBJ2-3 | TRBV4-3 | CASSQGPDTQYF
TRBJ2-3 | TRBV7-3 | CASSPQQGRTDTQYF
TRBJ1-1 | TRBV9 | CASSAGIGQGRTEAFF
TRBJ2-3 | TRBV7-2 | CASRRTTDTQYF
TRBJ1-2 | TRBV7-3 | CASSFIGSGASSGGYTF
TRBJ2-3 | TRBV5-6 | CASSLGEADTQYF
TRBJ2-2 | TRBV11-2 | CASSTRTSGRVLLTGELFF
TRBJ2-1 | TRBV2 | CASNSGTRGDEQFF
TRBJ2-1 | TRBV28 | CASSPGTGTYNEQFF
TRBJ2-3 | TRBV11-3 | CASSRGGGTDTQYF
TRBJ2-1 | TRBV19 | CASSIQLAGAGASYNEQFF
TRBJ2-1 | TRBV28 | CASSLGGLAGNEQFF